This entry describes one TCR beta chain. Its specificity is unknown. This entry belongs to a study of vaccination and CD4 T cells after COVID-19. V lost 0 bases and J 4 bases, leaving 5 bases between the germline ends. The germline V gene encodes CDR1 SGHTA and CDR2 FQGNSA. There are 13 residues in the CDR3. Treatment reported: roughly nine-day PBMC culture with coronavirus spike peptide pools or control peptides (ViraFEST assay). PCR tests turned positive between March and December 2020, before US Alpha, Beta and Delta variants. Wells that each held some 2 million PBMCs were cultured with 8 to 10 IU/ml IL-2 and 8.5 to 10 ug/ml peptide pools. Study results and limitations: Convalescent patients showed a median roughly 85% of reactive clones that were seen only post-vaccination.

Sequencing of the DNA from cultured CD4+ T cells was carried out with the Oncomine TCR Beta short-read assay. Cultures of CD4+ T cells served as the source for extracting genomic DNA. TCRdb re-derived calls from the PCR reads in MiXCR, one entry per CDR3 protein. The sample lists 13,000 to 15,000 distinct CDR3 sequences, 51% seen once, with 10% in the top ten. The sequence came from a human donor who had recovered from COVID-19. The J gene is TRBJ2-3, the V gene TRBV7-2; a possible D gene is TRBD2 (5 bases). The specimen was CD4+ T cells from blood, cultured in vitro. CDR3 in DNA: TGTGCCAGCAGCTTAGCGGGAGCAGATACGCAGTATTTT. Translation gives CASSLAGADTQYF. The full variable domain, completed using reference TRBV7-2 and TRBJ2-3, is GAGVSQSPSNKVTEKGKDVELRCDPISGHTALYWYRQSLGQGLEFLIYFQGNSAPDKSGLPSDRFSAERTGGSVSTLTIQRTQQEDSAVYLCASSLAGADTQYFGPGTRLTVL.